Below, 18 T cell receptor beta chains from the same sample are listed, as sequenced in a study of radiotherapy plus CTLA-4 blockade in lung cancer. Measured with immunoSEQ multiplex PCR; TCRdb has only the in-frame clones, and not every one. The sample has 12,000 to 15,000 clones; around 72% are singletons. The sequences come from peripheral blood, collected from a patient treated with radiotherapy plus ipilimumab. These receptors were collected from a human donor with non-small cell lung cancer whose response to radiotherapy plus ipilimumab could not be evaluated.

The CDR3 sequence: CASSSTGSAETQYF. The CDR3 bases are TGTGCCAGCAGCTCTACAGGGTCCGCAGAGACCCAGTACTTC. V gene TRBV7-2 combines with J gene TRBJ2-5; a weak D match, TRBD1 (6 bases). CDR1 SGHTA and CDR2 FQGNSA come from the germline V gene. The CDR3 is made up of 14 amino acids. V lost 4 bases, J lost 4 bases, and 13 bases lay in between.

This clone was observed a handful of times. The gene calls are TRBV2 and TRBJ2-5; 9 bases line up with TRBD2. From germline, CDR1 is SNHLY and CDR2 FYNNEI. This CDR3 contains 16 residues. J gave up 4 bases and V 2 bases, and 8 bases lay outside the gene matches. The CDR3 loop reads CASSETARGGIETQYF. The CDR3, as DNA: TGTGCCAGCAGTGAAACGGCGCGGGGGGGCATAGAGACCCAGTACTTC.

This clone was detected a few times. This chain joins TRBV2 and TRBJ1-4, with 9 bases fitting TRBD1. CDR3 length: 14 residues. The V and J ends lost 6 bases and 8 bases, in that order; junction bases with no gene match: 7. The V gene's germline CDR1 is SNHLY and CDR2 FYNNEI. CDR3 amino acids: CASRAQGAGEKLFF. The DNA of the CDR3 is TGTGCCAGCAGAGCACAGGGGGCGGGGGAAAAACTGTTTTTT.

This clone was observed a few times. The CDR3 nucleotides read TGTGCCAGCAGAAAGGGACTAGCGGGGGTATCCTACAATGAGCAGTTCTTC. Amino acid sequence: CASRKGLAGVSYNEQFF. This chain joins TRBV5-4 and TRBJ2-1, with 14 nucleotides matching TRBD2. V shed 5 bases, J shed 1 base, and the junction held 5 bases outside the gene matches. The length of the CDR3 is 17 residues. Germline V gene sequence: CDR1 SGHNT, CDR2 YYREEE (reference sequence). Filled out from reference TRBV5-4 and TRBJ2-1, the complete variable domain reads ETGVTQSPTHLIKTRGQQVTLRCSSQSGHNTVSWYQQALGQGPQFIFQYYREEENGRGNFPPRFSGLQFPNYSSELNVNALELDDSALYLCASRKGLAGVSYNEQFFGPGTRLTVL.

CDR3 in amino acids: CASSPTTRDYYTF. CDR3 nucleotide sequence: TGCGCCAGCAGCCCTACGACCCGGGACTATTACACCTTC. V and J are TRBV4-3 and TRBJ1-2, with a possible D match to TRBD1 (5 bases). V was trimmed by 4 bases and J by 11 bases, leaving 17 bases between them. The germline V gene encodes CDR1 LGHNA and CDR2 YSLEER. This CDR3 is 13 amino acids long.

CDR3 protein: CASSQDRRVDSPLHF. CDR3 nucleotide sequence: TGCGCCAGCAGCCAAGATCGCAGGGTTGATTCACCCCTCCACTTT. This sequence joins TRBV4-1 and TRBJ1-6; TRBD1 is a possible D gene (5 bases). The CDR3 loop spans 15 amino acids. V lost 0 bases and J 8 bases, leaving 11 bases between the germline ends. Germline CDR1 is MGHRA and CDR2 is YSYEKL.

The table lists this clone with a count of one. Written as DNA, the CDR3 is TGTGCCAGCTCACTAAACAGGGAGAACACTGAAGCTTTCTTT. Translated: CASSLNRENTEAFF. The chain links TRBV18 to TRBJ1-1; a weak D match, TRBD1 (6 bases). The CDR3 has 14 residues. The V end was cut by 4 bases, the J end by 1 base, with 10 bases between. Germline CDR1 KGHSH, CDR2 LQKENI.

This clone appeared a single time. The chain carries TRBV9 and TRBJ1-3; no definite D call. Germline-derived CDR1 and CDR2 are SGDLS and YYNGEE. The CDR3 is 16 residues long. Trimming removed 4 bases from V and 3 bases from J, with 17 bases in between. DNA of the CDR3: TGTGCCAGCAGCATCAAATTGAGTTTATTTGGAAACACCATATATTTT. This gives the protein CASSIKLSLFGNTIYF.

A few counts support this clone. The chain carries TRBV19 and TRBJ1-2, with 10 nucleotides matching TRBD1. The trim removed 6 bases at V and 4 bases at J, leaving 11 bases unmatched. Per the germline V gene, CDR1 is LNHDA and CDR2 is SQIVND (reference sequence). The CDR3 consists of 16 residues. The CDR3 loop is CASSRDRGPGGYGYTF. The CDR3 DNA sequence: TGTGCCAGTAGCCGGGACAGGGGCCCGGGGGGCTATGGCTACACCTTC.

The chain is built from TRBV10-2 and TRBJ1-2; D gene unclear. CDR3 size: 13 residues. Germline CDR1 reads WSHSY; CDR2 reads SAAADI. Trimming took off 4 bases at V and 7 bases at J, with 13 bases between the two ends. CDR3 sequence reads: CASSAQDSRGYTF. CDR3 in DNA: TGCGCCAGCAGTGCTCAGGACTCGCGTGGCTACACCTTC.

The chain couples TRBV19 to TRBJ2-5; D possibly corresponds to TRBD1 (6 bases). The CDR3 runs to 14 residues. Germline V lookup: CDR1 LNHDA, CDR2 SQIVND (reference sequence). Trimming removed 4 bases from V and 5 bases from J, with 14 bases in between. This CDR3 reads CASSTPRQGETQYF. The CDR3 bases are TGTGCCAGTAGTACCCCTAGGCAGGGGGAGACCCAGTACTTC.

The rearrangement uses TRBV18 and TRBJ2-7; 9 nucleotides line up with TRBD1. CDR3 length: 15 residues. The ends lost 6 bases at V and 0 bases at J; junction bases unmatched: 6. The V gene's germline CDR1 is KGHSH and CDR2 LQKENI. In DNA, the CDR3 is TGTGCCAGCTCCTTAGGACAGGGGAGCTCCTACGAGCAGTACTTC. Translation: CASSLGQGSSYEQYF.

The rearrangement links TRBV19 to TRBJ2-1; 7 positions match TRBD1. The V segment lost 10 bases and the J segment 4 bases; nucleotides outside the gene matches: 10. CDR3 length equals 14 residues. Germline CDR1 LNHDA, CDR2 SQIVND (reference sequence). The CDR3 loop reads CATTTTGSYNEQFF. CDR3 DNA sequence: TGTGCCACAACCACGACAGGGAGTTACAATGAGCAGTTCTTC.

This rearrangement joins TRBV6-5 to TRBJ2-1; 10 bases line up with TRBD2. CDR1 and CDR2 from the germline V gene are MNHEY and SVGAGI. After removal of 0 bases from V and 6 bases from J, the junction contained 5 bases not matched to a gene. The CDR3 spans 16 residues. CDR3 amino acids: CASSYSLSGGVNEQFF. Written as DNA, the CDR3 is TGTGCCAGCAGTTACTCTCTGAGCGGGGGGGTCAATGAGCAGTTCTTC.

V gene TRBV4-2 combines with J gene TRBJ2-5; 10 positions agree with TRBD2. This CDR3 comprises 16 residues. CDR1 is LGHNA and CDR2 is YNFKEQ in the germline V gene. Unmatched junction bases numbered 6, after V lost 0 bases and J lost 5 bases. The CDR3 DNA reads TGTGCCAGCAGCCAAGAATCCAGCGGGGGGGCGGAGACCCAGTACTTC. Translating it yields CASSQESSGGAETQYF.

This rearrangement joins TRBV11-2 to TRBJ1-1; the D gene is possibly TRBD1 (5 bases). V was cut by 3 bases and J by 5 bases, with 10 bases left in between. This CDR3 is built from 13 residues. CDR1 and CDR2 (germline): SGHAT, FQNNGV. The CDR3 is CASSFQGRTEAFF. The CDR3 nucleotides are TGTGCCAGCAGCTTCCAGGGAAGGACTGAAGCTTTCTTT.

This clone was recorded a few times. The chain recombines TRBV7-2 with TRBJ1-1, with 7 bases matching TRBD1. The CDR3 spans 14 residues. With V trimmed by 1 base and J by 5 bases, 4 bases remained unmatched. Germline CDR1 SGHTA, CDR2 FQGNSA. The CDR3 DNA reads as TGTGCCAGCAGCTTAGTCAGGGGGAGGACTGAAGCTTTCTTT. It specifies CASSLVRGRTEAFF.

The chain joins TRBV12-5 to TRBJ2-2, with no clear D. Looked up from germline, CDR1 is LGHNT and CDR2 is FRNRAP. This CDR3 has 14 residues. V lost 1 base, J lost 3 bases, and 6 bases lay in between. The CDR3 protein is CASGLGFDTGELFF. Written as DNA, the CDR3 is TGTGCTAGTGGTTTGGGTTTCGACACCGGGGAGCTGTTTTTT. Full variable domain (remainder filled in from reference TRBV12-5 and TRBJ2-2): DARVTQTPRHKVTEMGQEVTMRCQPILGHNTVFWYRQTMMQGLELLAYFRNRAPLDDSGMPKDRFSAEMPDATLATLKIQPSEPRDSAVYFCASGLGFDTGELFFGEGSRLTVL.